Listed below are T cell receptor beta chains from one sample, sequenced in a study of blood T cell repertoires in COVID-19. Clones were read by immunoSEQ multiplex PCR, and TCRdb kept only the in-frame ones, dropping some. The sample records about 170,000 clones, over 80% being singletons. The specimen was peripheral blood. These receptors were taken from a woman of 80 years or more with COVID-19, enrolled during active disease. The CDR3 runs from the conserved cysteine through the conserved F or W. Each record gives: J gene, clone size, D gene, V gene, CDR3 DNA, CDR3 protein. A D gene is named only where the DNA matches it firmly. Size values are once, few and many counts, or a class for expanded clones, and some rows have none.

j_call: TRBJ1-3
clone_size: NA
d_call: NA
v_call: TRBV4-1
cdr3_nt: TGCGCCAGCAGCCAAGCTTTACTCCACTCTGGAAACACCATATATTTT
cdr3_aa: CASSQALLHSGNTIYF

j_call: TRBJ2-5
clone_size: NA
d_call: NA
v_call: TRBV5-1
cdr3_nt: TGCGCCAGCAGCTTGTTTCTACAAGAGACCCAGTACTTC
cdr3_aa: CASSLFLQETQYF

j_call: TRBJ2-1
clone_size: NA
d_call: TRBD1
v_call: TRBV7-3
cdr3_nt: TGTGCCAGCAGCTTGCAAGGGACAGGGAATAGTGAGCAGTTCTTC
cdr3_aa: CASSLQGTGNSEQFF

j_call: TRBJ1-2
clone_size: NA
d_call: TRBD1
v_call: TRBV7-6
cdr3_nt: TGTGCCAGCAGCTCCTACTACAGGGGGTCTAACTATGGCTACACCTTC
cdr3_aa: CASSSYYRGSNYGYTF

j_call: TRBJ2-5
clone_size: NA
d_call: NA
v_call: TRBV29-1
cdr3_nt: TGCAGCGTTGAAGCTTATACTACTAGCTACCAAGAGACCCAGTACTTC
cdr3_aa: CSVEAYTTSYQETQYF

j_call: TRBJ1-5
clone_size: NA
d_call: TRBD1
v_call: TRBV7-6
cdr3_nt: TGTGCCAGCAGCTTAGCCTCCGGACAGGGGAGCGGTCAGCCCCAGCATTTT
cdr3_aa: CASSLASGQGSGQPQHF

j_call: TRBJ2-1
clone_size: NA
d_call: TRBD2
v_call: TRBV20-1
cdr3_nt: TGCAGTGCTAGTTGGGCGGGAGACAATGAGCAGTTCTTC
cdr3_aa: CSASWAGDNEQFF

j_call: TRBJ2-2
clone_size: once
d_call: NA
v_call: TRBV5-4
cdr3_nt: TGTGCCAGCGGACCTCGCGGGGACAGGAACACCGGGGAGCTGTTTTTT
cdr3_aa: CASGPRGDRNTGELFF

j_call: TRBJ1-1
clone_size: NA
d_call: NA
v_call: TRBV5-4
cdr3_nt: TGTGCCAGCAGCTTTGGTGGGCAGACTGAAGCTTTCTTT
cdr3_aa: CASSFGGQTEAFF

j_call: TRBJ2-3
clone_size: NA
d_call: NA
v_call: TRBV2
cdr3_nt: TGTGCCAGCATAAGATTAGGCACAGATACGCAGTATTTT
cdr3_aa: CASIRLGTDTQYF

j_call: TRBJ2-1
clone_size: NA
d_call: TRBD2
v_call: TRBV6-5
cdr3_nt: TGTGCCAGCAGTTCCCTAGCGGGACAACATGAGCAGTTCTTC
cdr3_aa: CASSSLAGQHEQFF

j_call: TRBJ2-7
clone_size: NA
d_call: TRBD1
v_call: TRBV5-1
cdr3_nt: TGCGCCACCTACAGGGGGGACACCGGCTCCTACGAGCAGTACTTC
cdr3_aa: CATYRGDTGSYEQYF

j_call: TRBJ2-1
clone_size: NA
d_call: TRBD2
v_call: TRBV5-1
cdr3_nt: TGCGCCAGCAGCGCGGGGAGCGGGGGGTCCTACAATGAGCAGTTCTTC
cdr3_aa: CASSAGSGGSYNEQFF

j_call: TRBJ1-1
clone_size: NA
d_call: TRBD1
v_call: TRBV11-2
cdr3_nt: TGTGCCAGCAGCTGGGTAGGAAGGGGGCAGGAAGCTTTCTTT
cdr3_aa: CASSWVGRGQEAFF

j_call: TRBJ1-6
clone_size: once
d_call: NA
v_call: TRBV6-5
cdr3_nt: TGTGCCAGCATAGGGCAGGGAAATTCACCCCTCCACTTT
cdr3_aa: CASIGQGNSPLHF

j_call: TRBJ1-1
clone_size: NA
d_call: TRBD1
v_call: TRBV7-6
cdr3_nt: TGTGCCAGCAGCGTCAACCGGGACAGGGAAGCTTTCTTT
cdr3_aa: CASSVNRDREAFF

j_call: TRBJ2-2
clone_size: few
d_call: TRBD2
v_call: TRBV7-3
cdr3_nt: TGTGCCAGCAGCCCAACTAGCGGGAGGGCTACTGGGGAGCTGTTTTTT
cdr3_aa: CASSPTSGRATGELFF

j_call: TRBJ2-3
clone_size: NA
d_call: TRBD2
v_call: TRBV19
cdr3_nt: TGTGCCAGTAGTATAGTAGCGGGAGAACTAATCACAGATACGCAGTATTTT
cdr3_aa: CASSIVAGELITDTQYF

j_call: TRBJ1-2
clone_size: NA
d_call: TRBD1
v_call: TRBV6-5
cdr3_nt: TGTGCCAGTAAAACAGGGGTGGGAGGCTACACCTTC
cdr3_aa: CASKTGVGGYTF

j_call: TRBJ2-1
clone_size: NA
d_call: TRBD1
v_call: TRBV25-1
cdr3_nt: TGTGCCAGCAAGAGGGACAGGGATGATGAGCAGTTCTTC
cdr3_aa: CASKRDRDDEQFF

j_call: TRBJ1-2
clone_size: NA
d_call: NA
v_call: TRBV3-1/TRBV3-2
cdr3_nt: TGTGCCAGCAGCCTTACCGACAGCACTGGCTACACCTTC
cdr3_aa: CASSLTDSTGYTF

j_call: TRBJ2-2
clone_size: once
d_call: TRBD1
v_call: TRBV5-1
cdr3_nt: TGCGCCAGCAGCTCTGGGACAGCATACACCGGGGAGCTGTTTTTT
cdr3_aa: CASSSGTAYTGELFF

j_call: TRBJ1-6
clone_size: NA
d_call: TRBD1
v_call: TRBV27
cdr3_nt: TGTGCCGGGACAGGGTTCTGCAGGAAGACTTCACCCCTCCACTTT
cdr3_aa: CAGTGFCRKTSPLHF

j_call: TRBJ2-2
clone_size: NA
d_call: NA
v_call: TRBV5-4
cdr3_nt: TGTGCCAGCAGCTCCGGGGAGGCCGGGGAGCTGTTTTTT
cdr3_aa: CASSSGEAGELFF

j_call: TRBJ1-2
clone_size: NA
d_call: TRBD1
v_call: TRBV19
cdr3_nt: TGTGCCAGTAGTCCCCGGGACAGGGGGCCTGGCTACACCTTC
cdr3_aa: CASSPRDRGPGYTF

j_call: TRBJ2-2
clone_size: NA
d_call: TRBD2
v_call: TRBV5-1
cdr3_nt: TGCGCCAGCAGCTGGACCGGGAGGGCCGCCGGGGAGCTGTTTTTT
cdr3_aa: CASSWTGRAAGELFF

j_call: TRBJ1-2
clone_size: NA
d_call: NA
v_call: TRBV9
cdr3_nt: TGTGCCAGCAGTCCGGGGGGCAGACGAAACTCTAACTATGGCTACACCTTC
cdr3_aa: CASSPGGRRNSNYGYTF

j_call: TRBJ1-2
clone_size: NA
d_call: NA
v_call: TRBV5-6
cdr3_nt: TGTGCCAGCAGCCTCAGGGAATATGGCTACACCTTC
cdr3_aa: CASSLREYGYTF

j_call: TRBJ2-1
clone_size: NA
d_call: TRBD2
v_call: TRBV9
cdr3_nt: TGTGCCAGCAGCGCCCTCTCTATGGGGGGGGCCTACAATGAGCAGTTCTTC
cdr3_aa: CASSALSMGGAYNEQFF

j_call: TRBJ2-7
clone_size: NA
d_call: TRBD2
v_call: TRBV5-4
cdr3_nt: TGTGCCAGCAGCCGCGCCGGGGGGGAGGGTCCGTACGAGCAGTACTTC
cdr3_aa: CASSRAGGEGPYEQYF

j_call: TRBJ1-5
clone_size: few
d_call: NA
v_call: TRBV28
cdr3_nt: TGTGCCAGCGGCCGGGAGGATCAGCCCCAGCATTTT
cdr3_aa: CASGREDQPQHF

j_call: TRBJ1-3
clone_size: once
d_call: NA
v_call: TRBV9
cdr3_nt: TGTGCCAGCAGTCCTAGTGGGGGGGACGGAAACACCATATATTTT
cdr3_aa: CASSPSGGDGNTIYF

j_call: TRBJ2-2
clone_size: NA
d_call: NA
v_call: TRBV15
cdr3_nt: TGTGCCACCAGCAGAGCCCAGGGGGAGCTGTTTTTT
cdr3_aa: CATSRAQGELFF

j_call: TRBJ1-4
clone_size: NA
d_call: NA
v_call: TRBV19
cdr3_nt: TGTGCCAGTAGTTTCGGGAGAAAACTGTTTTTT
cdr3_aa: CASSFGRKLFF

j_call: TRBJ2-2
clone_size: NA
d_call: TRBD1
v_call: TRBV5-1
cdr3_nt: TGCGCCAGCAGCACGGGACAGCCCACCGGGGAGCTGTTTTTT
cdr3_aa: CASSTGQPTGELFF

j_call: TRBJ1-2
clone_size: NA
d_call: NA
v_call: TRBV4-2
cdr3_nt: TGTGCCAGCAGCCAAGTTCCAGGGGGCTACACCTTC
cdr3_aa: CASSQVPGGYTF

j_call: TRBJ1-5
clone_size: NA
d_call: NA
v_call: TRBV2
cdr3_nt: TGTGCCAGCAGTGAGGGGGGGCAGCCCCAGCATTTT
cdr3_aa: CASSEGGQPQHF

j_call: TRBJ2-7
clone_size: NA
d_call: TRBD1
v_call: TRBV28
cdr3_nt: TGTGCCAGCAGCCCGTCAGGGGGCTCTACCTACGAGCAGTACTTC
cdr3_aa: CASSPSGGSTYEQYF

j_call: TRBJ1-3
clone_size: once
d_call: TRBD1
v_call: TRBV19
cdr3_nt: TGTGCCAGTAGCGACAGGGAGAGGAACACCATATATTTT
cdr3_aa: CASSDRERNTIYF

j_call: TRBJ2-5
clone_size: NA
d_call: TRBD2
v_call: TRBV5-4
cdr3_nt: TGTGCCAGCAGCTTGGGGACTAGCGGGAGGACCGAACTTGGGACCCAGTACTTC
cdr3_aa: CASSLGTSGRTELGTQYF